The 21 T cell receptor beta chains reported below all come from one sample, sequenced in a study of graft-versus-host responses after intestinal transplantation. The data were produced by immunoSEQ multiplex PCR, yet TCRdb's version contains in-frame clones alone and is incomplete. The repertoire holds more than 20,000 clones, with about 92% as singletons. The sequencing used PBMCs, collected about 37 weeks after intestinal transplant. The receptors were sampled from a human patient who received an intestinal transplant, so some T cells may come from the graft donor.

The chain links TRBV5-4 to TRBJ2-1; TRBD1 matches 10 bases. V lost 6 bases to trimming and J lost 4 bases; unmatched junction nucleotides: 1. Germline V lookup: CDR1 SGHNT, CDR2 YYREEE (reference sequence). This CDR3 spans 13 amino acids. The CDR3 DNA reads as TGTGCCAGCACGGGACAGGGGTACAATGAGCAGTTCTTC. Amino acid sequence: CASTGQGYNEQFF. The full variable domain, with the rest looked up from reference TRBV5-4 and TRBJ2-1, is ETGVTQSPTHLIKTRGQQVTLRCSSQSGHNTVSWYQQALGQGPQFIFQYYREEENGRGNFPPRFSGLQFPNYSSELNVNALELDDSALYLCASTGQGYNEQFFGPGTRLTVL.

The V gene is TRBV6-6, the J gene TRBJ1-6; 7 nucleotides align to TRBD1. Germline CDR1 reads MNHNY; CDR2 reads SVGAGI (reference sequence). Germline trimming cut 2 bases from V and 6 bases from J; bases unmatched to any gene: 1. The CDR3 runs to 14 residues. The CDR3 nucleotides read TGTGCCAGCAGTTACGGACAGGTTAATTCACCCCTCCACTTT. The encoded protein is CASSYGQVNSPLHF.

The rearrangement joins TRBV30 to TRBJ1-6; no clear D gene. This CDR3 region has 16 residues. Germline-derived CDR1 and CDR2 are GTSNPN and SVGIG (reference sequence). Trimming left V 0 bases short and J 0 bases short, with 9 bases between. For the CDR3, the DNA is TGTGCCTGGAGTGTTAGCCCTGGCTCCTATAATTCACCCCTCCACTTT. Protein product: CAWSVSPGSYNSPLHF.

The CDR3 protein is CASSPKLTEAFF. CDR3 bases: TGTGCCAGCAGCCCAAAGTTGACTGAAGCTTTCTTT. The J gene is TRBJ1-1, the V gene TRBV7-9; D gene unclear. V lost 5 bases, J lost 5 bases, and 9 bases lay in between. The germline V gene has CDR1 SEHNR and CDR2 FQNEAQ (reference sequence). This CDR3 is 12 amino acids long.

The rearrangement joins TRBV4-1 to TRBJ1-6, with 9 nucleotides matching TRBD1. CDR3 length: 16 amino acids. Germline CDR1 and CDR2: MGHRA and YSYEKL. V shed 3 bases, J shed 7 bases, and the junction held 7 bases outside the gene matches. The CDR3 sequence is CASSQAGTGLNSPLHF. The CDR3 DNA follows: TGCGCCAGCAGCCAGGCCGGGACAGGGCTGAATTCACCCCTCCACTTT.

CDR3 in DNA: TGTGCCAGCAGCCCAGGGGCCCCAAATGAAAAACTGTTTTTT. Translated: CASSPGAPNEKLFF. The V call is TRBV6-5, the J call TRBJ1-4; weak D call: TRBD1 (6 bases). Trimming removed 6 bases from V and 5 bases from J, with 13 bases in between. The V gene's germline CDR1 is MNHEY and CDR2 SVGAGI. This CDR3 is built from 14 residues.

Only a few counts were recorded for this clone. CDR3 region: CAWSVGADNQPQHF. CDR3 nucleotide sequence: TGTGCCTGGAGTGTGGGGGCGGACAATCAGCCCCAGCATTTT. The V and J genes are TRBV30 and TRBJ1-5; D possibly corresponds to TRBD1 (6 bases). CDR1 and CDR2 (germline): GTSNPN, SVGIG (reference sequence). V lost 0 bases and J 3 bases, leaving 9 bases between the germline ends. This CDR3 is built from 14 residues.

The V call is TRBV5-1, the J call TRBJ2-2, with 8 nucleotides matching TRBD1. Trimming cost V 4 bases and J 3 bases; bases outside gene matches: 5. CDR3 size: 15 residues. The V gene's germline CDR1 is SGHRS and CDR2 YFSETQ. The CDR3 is CASSLTGVDTGELFF. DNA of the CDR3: TGCGCCAGCAGCCTGACAGGGGTGGACACCGGGGAGCTGTTTTTT.

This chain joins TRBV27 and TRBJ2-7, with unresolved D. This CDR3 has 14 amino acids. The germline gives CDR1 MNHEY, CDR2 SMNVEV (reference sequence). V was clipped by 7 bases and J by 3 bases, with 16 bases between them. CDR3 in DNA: TGTGCCAGCACGGGCGCCTCGCTAAACTACGAGCAGTACTTC. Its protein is CASTGASLNYEQYF.

The CDR3 spells CASSRDSSTDTQYF. The CDR3 nucleotides read TGCGCCAGCAGTCGGGACAGTAGCACAGATACGCAGTATTTT. The V and J genes are TRBV10-1 and TRBJ2-3, with TRBD1 matching over 7 bases. The germline V gene has CDR1 WNHNN and CDR2 SYGVQD (reference sequence). J lost 0 bases, V lost 5 bases, and 2 bases had no gene match. CDR3 length: 14 residues.

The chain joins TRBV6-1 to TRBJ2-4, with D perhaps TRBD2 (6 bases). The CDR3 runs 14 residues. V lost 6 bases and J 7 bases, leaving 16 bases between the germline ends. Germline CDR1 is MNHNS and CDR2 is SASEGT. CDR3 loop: CASSQGHGSNIQYF. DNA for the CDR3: TGTGCCAGCAGCCAGGGCCACGGGAGTAACATTCAGTACTTC.

This CDR3 is CAKGSGGGGFQPQHF. The CDR3 nucleotides are TGTGCCAAGGGAAGCGGGGGGGGCGGTTTTCAGCCCCAGCATTTT. V usage is TRBV11-1 and J usage is TRBJ1-5; the D gene is possibly TRBD1 (6 bases). The CDR3 spans 15 residues. V lost 10 bases and J 6 bases, leaving 22 bases between the germline ends. CDR1 and CDR2 (germline): SGHAT, FQDESV (reference sequence).

CDR3 DNA sequence: TGTGCCATCACTCGGTCGACTAGCGGGCTTAACACCGGGGAGCTGTTTTTT. This encodes CAITRSTSGLNTGELFF. The genes are TRBV10-3 and TRBJ2-2; TRBD2 agrees at 10 bases. Germline V CDR1 and CDR2: ENHRY, SYGVKD. V lost 7 bases and J lost 2; bases outside the gene matches: 10. This CDR3 has 17 residues.

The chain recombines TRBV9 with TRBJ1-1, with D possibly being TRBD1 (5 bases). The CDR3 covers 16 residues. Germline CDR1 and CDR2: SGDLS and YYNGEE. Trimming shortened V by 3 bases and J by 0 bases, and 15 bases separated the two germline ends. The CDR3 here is CASSGPRVPMNTEAFF. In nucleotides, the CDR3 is TGTGCCAGCAGCGGACCCAGGGTCCCCATGAACACTGAAGCTTTCTTT.

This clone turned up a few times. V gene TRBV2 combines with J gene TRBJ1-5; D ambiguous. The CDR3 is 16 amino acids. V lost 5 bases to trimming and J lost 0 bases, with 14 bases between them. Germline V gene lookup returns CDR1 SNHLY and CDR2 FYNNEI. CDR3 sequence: CASSSRHDYSNQPQHF. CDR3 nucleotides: TGTGCCAGCAGTTCTAGACACGATTATAGCAATCAGCCCCAGCATTTT.

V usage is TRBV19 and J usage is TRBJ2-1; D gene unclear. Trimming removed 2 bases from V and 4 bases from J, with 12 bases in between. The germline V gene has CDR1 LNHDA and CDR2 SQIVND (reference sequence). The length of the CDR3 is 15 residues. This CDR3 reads CASSITPSPYNEQFF. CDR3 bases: TGTGCCAGTAGTATAACCCCCTCGCCGTACAATGAGCAGTTCTTC.

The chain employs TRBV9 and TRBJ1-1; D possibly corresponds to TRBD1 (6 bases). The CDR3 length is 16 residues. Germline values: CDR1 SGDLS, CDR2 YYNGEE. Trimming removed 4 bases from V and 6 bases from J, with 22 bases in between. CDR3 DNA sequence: TGTGCCAGCAGCCTTGTGACCAACAGGGTCGTGGCTGAAGCTTTCTTT. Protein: CASSLVTNRVVAEAFF.

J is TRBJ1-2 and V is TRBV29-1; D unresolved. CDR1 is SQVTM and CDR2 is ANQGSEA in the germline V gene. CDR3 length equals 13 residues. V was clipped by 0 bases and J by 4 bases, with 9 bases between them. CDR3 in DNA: TGCAGCGTTGAAGAAACCCGTCTCTATGGCTACACCTTC. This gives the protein CSVEETRLYGYTF.

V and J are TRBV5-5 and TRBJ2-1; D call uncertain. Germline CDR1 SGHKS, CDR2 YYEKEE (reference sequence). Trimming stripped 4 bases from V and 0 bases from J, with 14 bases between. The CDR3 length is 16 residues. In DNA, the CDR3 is TGTGCCAGCAGCCATGATCCCTCTAGCTCCTACAATGAGCAGTTCTTC. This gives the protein CASSHDPSSSYNEQFF.

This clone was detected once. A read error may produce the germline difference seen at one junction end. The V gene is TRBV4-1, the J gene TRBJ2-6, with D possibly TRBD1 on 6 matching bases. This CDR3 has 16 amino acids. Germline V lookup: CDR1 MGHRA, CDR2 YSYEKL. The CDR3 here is CTSSQDGGAGANVLTF. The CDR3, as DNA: TGCACCAGCAGCCAAGATGGGGGCGCTGGGGCCAACGTCCTGACTTTC.

This CDR3 reads CASSQDGSGPLYEQYF. The CDR3 nucleotides read TGCGCCAGCAGCCAAGATGGGAGCGGTCCCCTTTACGAGCAGTACTTC. V usage is TRBV4-1 and J usage is TRBJ2-7, with D tentatively TRBD2 (5 bases). Trimming removed 0 bases from V and 4 bases from J, with 16 bases in between. There are 16 residues in the CDR3. Germline-derived CDR1 and CDR2 are MGHRA and YSYEKL.